The sequence of this T cell receptor (beta chain) was determined in a study of blood T cell repertoires in COVID-19. The repertoire was sequenced with immunoSEQ multiplex PCR; TCRdb's copy has only in-frame clones and lacks some. The repertoire holds 150,000 or so clones, with approximately 91% as singletons. This CDR3 is 16 amino acids long. With V trimmed by 3 bases and J by 2 bases, 11 bases remained unmatched. The germline gives CDR1 DFQATT, CDR2 SNEGSKA (reference sequence). The source is a human donor in a cohort sampled during active COVID-19. V is TRBV20-1 and J is TRBJ1-1; 8 bases are a match to TRBD1. The sample was peripheral blood. The CDR3 reads CSASSRGRQGNTEAFF. As DNA, the CDR3 is TGCAGTGCTAGTAGCAGGGGGCGGCAGGGTAACACTGAAGCTTTCTTT.